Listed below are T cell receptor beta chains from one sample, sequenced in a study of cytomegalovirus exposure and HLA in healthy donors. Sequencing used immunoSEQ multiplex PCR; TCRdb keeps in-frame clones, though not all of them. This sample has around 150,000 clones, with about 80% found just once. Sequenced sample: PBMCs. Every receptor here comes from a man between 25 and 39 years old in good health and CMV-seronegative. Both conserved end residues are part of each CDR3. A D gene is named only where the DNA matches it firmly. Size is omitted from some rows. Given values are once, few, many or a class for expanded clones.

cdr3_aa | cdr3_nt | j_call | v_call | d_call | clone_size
CASSPGTGRIGAFF | TGTGCCAGCAGTCCCGGGACAGGGAGAATCGGAGCTTTCTTT | TRBJ1-1 | TRBV6-5 | TRBD1 | few
CASSPPGLAGVEQYF | TGTGCCAGCTCACCCCCGGGACTAGCGGGAGTCGAGCAGTACTTC | TRBJ2-7 | TRBV18 | TRBD2 | .
CAGGGYSTDTQYF | TGTGCCGGGGGAGGGTACAGCACAGATACGCAGTATTTT | TRBJ2-3 | TRBV30 | TRBD2 | .
CSHNRVSGYTF | TGCAGTCATAACAGGGTCTCTGGCTACACCTTC | TRBJ1-2 | TRBV20-1 | . | .
CARTKGAMWEKLFF | TGCGCCAGGACGAAGGGGGCAATGTGGGAAAAACTGTTTTTT | TRBJ1-4 | TRBV5-1 | TRBD1 | few
CASSLRQGNTEAFF | TGTGCCAGCAGCTTACGACAGGGGAACACTGAAGCTTTCTTT | TRBJ1-1 | TRBV7-2 | TRBD1 | .
CAGGQGNTGELFF | TGTGCCGGGGGACAGGGGAACACCGGGGAGCTGTTTTTT | TRBJ2-2 | TRBV30 | TRBD1 | .
CASSLMRTEAFF | TGTGCCAGCAGTTTAATGCGCACTGAAGCTTTCTTT | TRBJ1-1 | TRBV28 | . | few
CASSLVAIAGANVLTF | TGTGCCAGTAGCTTAGTAGCGATCGCTGGGGCCAACGTCCTGACTTTC | TRBJ2-6 | TRBV19 | . | once
CAGRPGSYSNQPQHF | TGTGCCGGCCGGCCAGGGTCATATAGCAATCAGCCCCAGCATTTT | TRBJ1-5 | TRBV28 | . | .
CASSFGTGLRYEQYF | TGTGCCAGCAGTTTTGGGACAGGGCTACGCTACGAGCAGTACTTC | TRBJ2-7 | TRBV5-5 | TRBD1 | .
CASSSSSGLSYNEQFF | TGTGCCAGCAGTTCATCTTCGGGACTATCCTACAATGAGCAGTTCTTC | TRBJ2-1 | TRBV6-5 | TRBD2 | .
CASSPDSHGTQYF | TGTGCCAGCAGCCCAGACAGCCATGGTACGCAGTATTTT | TRBJ2-3 | TRBV7-2 | . | once
CASSPDGGETQYF | TGTGCCAGCAGCCCCGACGGAGGGGAGACCCAGTACTTC | TRBJ2-5 | TRBV5-4 | . | .
CASSIRGQNTEAFF | TGTGCCAGTAGTATCAGGGGTCAAAACACTGAAGCTTTCTTT | TRBJ1-1 | TRBV19 | . | .
CASSARTANNYGYTF | TGTGCCAGCAGTGCACGGACAGCAAATAACTATGGCTACACCTTC | TRBJ1-2 | TRBV28 | . | .
CASSQVAGGFGTQYF | TGTGCCAGCAGCCAAGTAGCGGGAGGGTTCGGGACCCAGTACTTC | TRBJ2-5 | TRBV14 | TRBD2 | .
CASSLPGEETQYF | TGTGCCAGCAGCCTACCAGGGGAAGAGACCCAGTACTTC | TRBJ2-5 | TRBV28 | . | few
CAWRTPGGQETQYF | TGTGCCTGGAGAACCCCCGGCGGGCAAGAGACCCAGTACTTC | TRBJ2-5 | TRBV30 | . | .
CASSRSGRAVNEQFF | TGTGCCAGCAGTCGTAGCGGGAGGGCGGTCAATGAGCAGTTCTTC | TRBJ2-1 | TRBV28 | TRBD2 | .
CASRLAGVNTQYF | TGTGCCAGTAGACTAGCGGGAGTAAATACGCAGTATTTT | TRBJ2-3 | TRBV19 | TRBD2 | .
CASGTGTGANVLTF | TGTGCCAGTGGGACAGGGACTGGGGCCAACGTCCTGACTTTC | TRBJ2-6 | TRBV19 | TRBD1 | .
CASSYTLSYGYTF | TGTGCCAGCAGTTATACTTTGAGCTATGGCTACACCTTC | TRBJ1-2 | TRBV6-5 | . | .
CSVERPDRGSYTF | TGCAGCGTTGAACGTCCGGACAGGGGTAGCTACACCTTC | TRBJ1-2 | TRBV29-1 | TRBD1 | once
CASSLIGTGDGYTF | TGTGCCAGCTCACTAATAGGGACAGGGGATGGCTACACCTTC | TRBJ1-2 | TRBV18 | TRBD1 | .
CASSQEPVATSSPLHF | TGCGCCAGCAGCCAAGAACCGGTGGCGACAAGTTCACCCCTCCACTTT | TRBJ1-6 | TRBV4-1 | . | .
CASSSQGSSGDTQYF | TGTGCCAGCAGCTCCCAGGGCTCCTCCGGAGATACGCAGTATTTT | TRBJ2-3 | TRBV7-9 | . | .
CSVEGVRGRGPINEQFF | TGCAGCGTTGAAGGCGTCAGGGGGCGGGGGCCCATTAATGAGCAGTTCTTC | TRBJ2-1 | TRBV29-1 | . | .
CASSSHRDSISYEQYF | TGTGCCAGCAGTTCCCACCGGGACTCAATTTCCTACGAGCAGTACTTC | TRBJ2-7 | TRBV6-6 | . | .
CASSLLQGLAYEQYF | TGTGCCAGCAGCCTACTACAGGGTTTGGCCTACGAGCAGTACTTC | TRBJ2-7 | TRBV7-9 | . | .
CASSQDRGAEAFF | TGCGCCAGCAGCCAAGATCGTGGAGCTGAAGCTTTCTTT | TRBJ1-1 | TRBV4-1 | . | few
CAWSVTGADTQYF | TGTGCCTGGAGTGTAACCGGGGCAGATACGCAGTATTTT | TRBJ2-3 | TRBV30 | . | once
CASSFGGSEQFF | TGTGCCAGCAGTTTCGGGGGAAGTGAGCAGTTCTTC | TRBJ2-1 | TRBV27 | . | .
CASSQGGTSGVGGDTQYF | TGCGCCAGCAGCCAAGGGGGGACTAGCGGGGTTGGTGGAGATACGCAGTATTTT | TRBJ2-3 | TRBV4-1 | TRBD2 | .
CSVAGLAGGSSYEQYF | TGCAGCGTCGCTGGACTAGCGGGAGGGAGCTCCTACGAGCAGTACTTC | TRBJ2-7 | TRBV29-1 | TRBD2 | .
CASNRLGETQYF | TGTGCCAGCAACCGACTAGGGGAGACCCAGTACTTC | TRBJ2-5 | TRBV7-9 | . | once
CASSERLATDTQYF | TGCGCCAGCAGTGAGAGGCTAGCCACAGATACGCAGTATTTT | TRBJ2-3 | TRBV10-1 | . | once
CASSDSGGPDNEQYF | TGTGCCAGCAGTGACTCGGGCGGGCCAGACAACGAGCAGTACTTC | TRBJ2-7 | TRBV6-4 | . | .
CAISATGGSTEAFF | TGTGCCATCAGCGCGACAGGGGGGAGTACTGAAGCTTTCTTT | TRBJ1-1 | TRBV10-3 | TRBD1 | .
CAHSGRKFNEQFF | TGTGCCCATAGCGGGAGAAAATTCAATGAGCAGTTCTTC | TRBJ2-1 | TRBV28 | TRBD2 | once
CSVAWNTEAFF | TGCAGTGTAGCTTGGAACACTGAAGCTTTCTTT | TRBJ1-1 | TRBV20-1 | . | .
CASSYGTGTDTQYF | TGTGCCAGCAGCTACGGGACAGGGACAGATACGCAGTATTTT | TRBJ2-3 | TRBV5-4 | TRBD1 | .
CASRQGAVDNEQFF | TGTGCCAGCCGACAGGGGGCTGTCGACAATGAGCAGTTCTTC | TRBJ2-1 | TRBV27 | TRBD1 | .
CASSLDRGPYPLHF | TGTGCCAGCAGCTTAGACAGGGGCCCCTACCCCCTCCACTTT | TRBJ1-6 | TRBV7-6 | TRBD1 | .
CASSAGQGADYEQYF | TGTGCCAGCAGCGCCGGGCAGGGGGCGGACTACGAGCAGTACTTC | TRBJ2-7 | TRBV21-1 | . | .
CASSLRVAEAFF | TGTGCCAGCAGCTTGAGGGTGGCTGAAGCTTTCTTT | TRBJ1-1 | TRBV7-9 | . | once
CASSLAAGAFYTEAFF | TGCGCCAGCAGCTTGGCGGCAGGGGCCTTCTACACTGAAGCTTTCTTT | TRBJ1-1 | TRBV5-1 | . | few
CASSGNYGYTF | TGTGCCAGCAGCGGGAACTATGGCTACACCTTC | TRBJ1-2 | TRBV28 | . | .
CAWSVLAGVGTGELFF | TGTGCCTGGAGTGTACTAGCGGGAGTGGGCACCGGGGAGCTGTTTTTT | TRBJ2-2 | TRBV30 | TRBD2 | .
CAWNWALSSYNEQFF | TGTGCCTGGAATTGGGCCTTGAGCTCCTACAATGAGCAGTTCTTC | TRBJ2-1 | TRBV30 | . | once
CATRDRVGETQYF | TGTGCCACCCGGGACAGGGTAGGGGAGACCCAGTACTTC | TRBJ2-5 | TRBV19 | TRBD1 | few
CASSLGSGRGLGTDTQYF | TGTGCCAGCAGTTTAGGTAGCGGGAGGGGCCTTGGCACAGATACGCAGTATTTT | TRBJ2-3 | TRBV28 | TRBD2 | .
CASIPGGGTEAFF | TGTGCCAGCATCCCAGGGGGTGGCACTGAAGCTTTCTTT | TRBJ1-1 | TRBV6-6 | TRBD1 | few
CASSPTENTEAFF | TGTGCCAGCTCACCGACAGAAAACACTGAAGCTTTCTTT | TRBJ1-1 | TRBV18 | . | once
CASSYTAGRGYEQYF | TGTGCCAGTAGTTACACAGCGGGGAGGGGTTACGAGCAGTACTTC | TRBJ2-7 | TRBV19 | TRBD2 | few
CASSSQDGYEQYF | TGCGCCAGCAGCTCACAGGATGGCTACGAGCAGTACTTC | TRBJ2-7 | TRBV5-1 | . | .
CASSQDLAGQSYGYTF | TGCGCCAGCAGCCAAGATTTAGCGGGCCAGTCCTATGGCTACACCTTC | TRBJ1-2 | TRBV4-3 | . | .
CASSLLFGQSYEQYF | TGCGCCAGCAGCTTGTTGTTCGGACAGAGCTACGAGCAGTACTTC | TRBJ2-7 | TRBV5-1 | . | few
CASLSSLDGYTF | TGTGCCAGCCTTAGCTCTTTGGATGGCTACACCTTC | TRBJ1-2 | TRBV28 | . | .
CASSLSSNQPQHF | TGTGCCAGCAGCTTATCAAGCAATCAGCCCCAGCATTTT | TRBJ1-5 | TRBV7-9 | . | few